This T cell receptor beta chain was sequenced for a study of blood T cell repertoires in COVID-19. Turning to the study itself: The origin of the acute and convalescent COVID-19 samples was the United States, Italy and Spain. From T cells, B-cell-depleted T cells, or PBMCs came the material, which was cDNA or gDNA.

This CDR3 has 16 residues. Germline V gene lookup returns CDR1 KGHSY and CDR2 FQNENV. Between the trimmed V and J ends, which lost 4 bases and 0 bases, there was a span of 15 bases. Study processing details: Quantification of nucleated cells was approximated via reference gene primer amplification. Here immunoSEQ multiplex PCR was the method, and the copy in TCRdb shows in-frame clones only, minus some. Clonal size and the V and J genes are those of that table, whereas D and trimming came from the DNA. The table lists some 66,000 clones, approximately 86% of them singletons. The V gene is TRBV16, the J gene TRBJ1-2; D ambiguous. Sequenced sample: peripheral blood. The receptor was isolated from a man aged 55 to 70 with acute or convalescent COVID-19. The CDR3 is CASSPSGSLANYGYTF. DNA of the CDR3: TGTGCCAGCAGCCCTTCGGGGTCTTTGGCTAACTATGGCTACACCTTC.